This T cell receptor beta chain was obtained from a study of blood T cell repertoires in COVID-19. Study-level information: COVID-19 samples collected from the United States, Italy and Spain covered acute and convalescent phases. Sources were T cells, B-cell-depleted T cells, or PBMCs; the material itself was cDNA or gDNA.

Authors' methods: Reference gene primers were amplified, and this amplification served to estimate nucleated cell counts. The method was immunoSEQ multiplex PCR; TCRdb's version includes in-frame clones alone and lacks a portion of them. V, J and clone size were drawn from that table, and D and trimming were deduced from the DNA. The repertoire includes 200,000 to 250,000 clones, just over 85% of them detected once, and around 5.7% sits in the top ten. This CDR3 contains 15 residues. V was cut by 0 bases and J by 2 bases, with 10 bases left in between. Looked up from germline, CDR1 is SGHNT and CDR2 is YENEEA.

Material for sequencing was peripheral blood. The V gene is TRBV11-3, the J gene TRBJ1-1; D remains ambiguous. This TCR was sampled from a man older than 75 with acute or convalescent COVID-19. The CDR3 nucleotides read TGTGCCAGCAGCTTAGACGGAGGGATTAACACTGAAGCTTTCTTT. It translates to CASSLDGGINTEAFF.